These 5 T cell receptor beta chains share one sample of origin, sequenced in a study of blood T cell repertoires in COVID-19. Profiling relied on immunoSEQ multiplex PCR, and the TCRdb table lists in-frame clones only, not all of them. This table has some 500,000 clones, 85% to 90% appearing once. The sample was peripheral blood. The source is a woman aged 50 to 60 with COVID-19, enrolled during active disease.

The CDR3 nucleotides are TGTGCCAGTAGTATCAGGGAGGAGCAGCCCCAGCATTTT. Residues: CASSIREEQPQHF. This chain joins TRBV19 and TRBJ1-5; D possibly corresponds to TRBD1 (5 bases). CDR3 length: 13 amino acids. From germline, CDR1 is LNHDA and CDR2 SQIVND (reference sequence). The V and J ends lost 3 bases and 7 bases respectively, with 10 bases between them.

The genes are TRBV30 and TRBJ1-1; 7 positions match TRBD1. V lost 2 bases to trimming and J lost 4 bases; unmatched junction nucleotides: 4. Germline V gene sequence: CDR1 GTSNPN, CDR2 SVGIG (reference sequence). This CDR3 comprises 13 residues. The CDR3 is CAWSRQGGTEAFF. The CDR3 DNA sequence: TGTGCCTGGAGTCGACAGGGTGGCACTGAAGCTTTCTTT.

The gene calls are TRBV11-2 and TRBJ1-1; D is unclear. Germline loops: CDR1 SGHAT, CDR2 FQNNGV. The CDR3 runs to 12 residues. V dropped 1 base and J dropped 10 bases, with 10 bases sitting between them. CDR3 region: CASSLGGAGAFF. CDR3 nucleotides: TGTGCCAGCAGCTTAGGTGGCGCGGGAGCTTTCTTT.

This clone was observed once. Additional DNA sequences in this sample encode the identical CDR3. The chain joins TRBV5-1 to TRBJ2-3; 8 bases map to TRBD1. CDR1 SGHRS and CDR2 YFSETQ come from the germline V gene. V lost 1 base and J lost 0; bases outside the gene matches: 1. The CDR3 covers 15 residues. The CDR3 bases are TGCGCCAGCAGCTTGCAGGGGGCTAGCACAGATACGCAGTATTTT. Translating gives CASSLQGASTDTQYF. Based on the CDR3 plus reference TRBV5-1 and TRBJ2-3, the full variable domain is KAGVTQTPRYLIKTRGQQVTLSCSPISGHRSVSWYQQTPGQGLQFLFEYFSETQRNKGNFPGRFSGRQFSNSRSEMNVSTLELGDSALYLCASSLQGASTDTQYFGPGTRLTVL.

The chain employs TRBV3-1 (or the pseudogene TRBV3-2) and TRBJ2-3; 7 bases match TRBD1. From germline, CDR1 is LGHDT and CDR2 YNNKEL (reference sequence). The CDR3 totals 15 residues. After removal of 7 bases from V and 4 bases from J, the junction contained 11 bases not matched to a gene. The CDR3 DNA reads TGTGCCAGCACCCTTAGACAGGGAATGGCAGATACGCAGTATTTT. Residues: CASTLRQGMADTQYF.